These T cell receptor beta chains were read from a single sample in a study of T cells in Graves' hyperthyroidism and ophthalmopathy. From the multiplex PCR reads, TCRdb called clonotypes with MiXCR, one entry per CDR3 protein. The table shows 310,000 or so distinct CDR3 sequences, with about 17% occurring only once. Sequencing input: blood. These receptor sequences come from a woman aged 60-75 years with Graves' ophthalmopathy. Both conserved end residues are part of each CDR3. Fields, in order: V gene, J gene, D gene, clone size, CDR3 protein, CDR3 DNA. D genes are given only for firm matches. Clone size is stated in some rows and not others, as once, few, many or a class when expanded.

TRBV11-3	TRBJ2-7	-	few	CASSYTLVPPSEQYF	TGTGCCAGCAGCTACACTCTAGTTCCACCGTCCGAGCAGTACTTC
TRBV29-1	TRBJ2-3	TRBD1	many	CSGTGTGSTDTQYF	TGCAGCGGGACCGGGACAGGTAGCACAGATACGCAGTATTTT
TRBV18	TRBJ2-1	TRBD2	many	CASSTAANLGLAANEQFF	TGTGCCAGCTCAACGGCCGCGAATTTGGGACTAGCGGCGAATGAGCAGTTCTTC
TRBV2	TRBJ1-5	-	many	CASSEGQTSNQPQHF	TGTGCCAGCAGTGAAGGGCAAACGAGCAATCAGCCCCAGCATTTT
TRBV5-1	TRBJ1-1	-	many	CASSGAAGSNTEAFF	TGCGCCAGCAGCGGGGCGGCAGGGTCGAACACTGAAGCTTTCTTT
TRBV5-1	TRBJ2-2	-	-	CASSLAVLGGELFF	TGCGCCAGCAGCTTGGCTGTATTGGGCGGGGAGCTGTTTTTT
TRBV10-1	TRBJ1-1	-	few	CASRKDQNTEAFF	TGCGCCAGCAGAAAGGACCAGAACACTGAAGCTTTCTTT
TRBV2	TRBJ1-5	-	-	CASSVWDQPQHF	TGTGCCAGCAGTGTTTGGGATCAGCCCCAGCATTTT
TRBV7-2	TRBJ2-7	TRBD1	-	CASNTTGQVRYEQYF	TGTGCCAGCAACACCACGGGACAGGTCCGTTACGAGCAGTACTTC
TRBV9	TRBJ1-1	-	many	CASDNAGIGTEAFF	TGTGCCAGCGACAACGCAGGGATAGGTACTGAAGCTTTCTTT
TRBV9	TRBJ1-3	-	-	CASSASLGNTIYF	TGTGCCAGCAGCGCTTCACTTGGAAACACCATATATTTT
TRBV18	TRBJ2-2	-	-	CASSPQGSAGELFF	TGTGCCAGCTCACCACAGGGGAGCGCCGGGGAGCTGTTTTTT
TRBV5-1	TRBJ1-4	TRBD1	-	CASSSQVTGGGEKLFF	TGCGCCAGCAGCTCGCAAGTGACAGGGGGGGGTGAAAAACTGTTTTTT
TRBV5-5	TRBJ2-3	TRBD2	many	CASSEAGGGPRTQYF	TGTGCCAGCAGCGAGGCGGGGGGGGGACCCCGTACGCAGTATTTT
TRBV7-8	TRBJ2-1	TRBD2	-	CASSLGTSGAEQFF	TGTGCCAGCAGCCTAGGGACTAGCGGGGCTGAGCAGTTCTTC
TRBV6-2/TRBV6-3	TRBJ2-1	-	-	CASSPRGQSSYEQFF	TGTGCCAGCAGTCCCCGAGGACAGTCCTCCTACGAGCAGTTCTTC
TRBV7-3	TRBJ2-2	TRBD1	-	CASSKTGRHTGELFF	TGTGCCAGCAGCAAGACAGGGAGACACACCGGGGAGCTGTTTTTT